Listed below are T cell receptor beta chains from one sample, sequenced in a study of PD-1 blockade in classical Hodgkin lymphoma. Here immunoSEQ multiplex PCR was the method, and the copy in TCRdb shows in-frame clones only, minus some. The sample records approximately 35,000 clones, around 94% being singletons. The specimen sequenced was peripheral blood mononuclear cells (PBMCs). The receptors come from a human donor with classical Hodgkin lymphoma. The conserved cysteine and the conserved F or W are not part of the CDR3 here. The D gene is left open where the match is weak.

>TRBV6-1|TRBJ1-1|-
ASSDVMNTEAF
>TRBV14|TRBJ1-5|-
ASSRGPNQPQH
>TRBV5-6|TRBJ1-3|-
ASSFLFSGNTIY
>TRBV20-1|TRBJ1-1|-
SASQLTEAF
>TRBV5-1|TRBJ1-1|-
ASSLDNGLSTEAF
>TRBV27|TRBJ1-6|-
ASRGGPSSYNSPLH
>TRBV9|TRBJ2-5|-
ASSPYLGGVETQY
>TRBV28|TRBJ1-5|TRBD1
ATQGVAQH
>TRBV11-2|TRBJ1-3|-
ASSPVGDSGNTIY
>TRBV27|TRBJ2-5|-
ASSPFFIAEQETQY
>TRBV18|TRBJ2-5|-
ASFEGETQY
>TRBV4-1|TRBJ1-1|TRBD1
ASSQSWGQGKTEAF
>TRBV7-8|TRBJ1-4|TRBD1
ASSLSRTGTEKLF
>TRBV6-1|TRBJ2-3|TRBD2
ASSEITGGAGPDTQY
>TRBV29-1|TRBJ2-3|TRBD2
SAGVAGGLGTQY
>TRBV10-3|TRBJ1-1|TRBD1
AIRETGGAAF
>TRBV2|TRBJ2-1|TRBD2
ASRSTSSGNYNEQF
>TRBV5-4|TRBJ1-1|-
ASSLVQVPTGYTEAF